This is a list of T cell receptor beta chains from one sample in a study of shared clonotypes between healthy human individuals. Produced via immunoSEQ multiplex PCR; TCRdb's table is partial and in-frame only. Of about 580,000 clones in the sample, roughly 98% were seen once. The specimen sequenced was naive CD8+ T cells sorted from blood. These receptors all come from a man aged 25-45 years in good health. CDR3s include the opening cysteine and the closing phenylalanine or tryptophan. The D gene is left open where the match is weak. The listing skips clone size in some rows; elsewhere it reads once, few, many or a size class.

J gene | D gene | V gene | clone size | CDR3 DNA | CDR3 protein
TRBJ1-1 | NA | TRBV7-9 | NA | TGTGCCAGCAGCTTAGCGCAGGGGTCGAACACTGAAGCTTTCTTT | CASSLAQGSNTEAFF
TRBJ2-2 | NA | TRBV5-5 | NA | TGTGCCAGCAGCTTCAGTTCCGGGGAGCTGTTTTTT | CASSFSSGELFF
TRBJ2-2 | NA | TRBV6-1 | NA | TGTGCCAGCAGTGAAATGGGATCGGCGAACACCGGGGAGCTGTTTTTT | CASSEMGSANTGELFF
TRBJ2-7 | NA | TRBV29-1 | NA | TGCAGCGTTGAAACGGGGTCCTACGAGCAGTACTTC | CSVETGSYEQYF
TRBJ2-7 | TRBD2 | TRBV27 | NA | TGTGCCAGCAGACCGGGACTAGCGCTCTACGAGCAGTACTTC | CASRPGLALYEQYF
TRBJ1-4 | NA | TRBV2 | NA | TGTGCCAGCAGTGATGTCGGAGTTAAACTGTTTTTT | CASSDVGVKLFF
TRBJ1-1 | NA | TRBV27 | NA | TGTGCCAGCACTCAAGTTGGCGGGGCGAGCTACACTGAAGCTTTCTTT | CASTQVGGASYTEAFF
TRBJ2-1 | TRBD1 | TRBV5-4 | NA | TGTGCCAGCAGCTCGCGGACAGGGCCAGAGGAGCAGTTCTTC | CASSSRTGPEEQFF
TRBJ2-7 | TRBD2 | TRBV5-1 | NA | TGCGCCAGCAGCTCTCGGGAGGTAAGCTACGAGCAGTACTTC | CASSSREVSYEQYF
TRBJ1-2 | NA | TRBV7-9 | once | TGTGCCAGCAGCCATCCCGGGACGGGATATGGCTACACCTTC | CASSHPGTGYGYTF
TRBJ2-7 | NA | TRBV27 | NA | TGTGCCAGCAGCCCAGGGTCCGGGTTGATCGAGCAGTACTTC | CASSPGSGLIEQYF
TRBJ2-2 | NA | TRBV27 | once | TGTGCCAGCGGGTCCATCGGGGAGCTGTTTTTT | CASGSIGELFF
TRBJ1-5 | NA | TRBV27 | NA | TGTGCCAGCAGCGAGGGAACAGGCGGTCAGCCCCAGCATTTT | CASSEGTGGQPQHF
TRBJ2-7 | TRBD2 | TRBV6-6 | NA | TGTGCCAGCAGTAAGACTAGCGACCTACACTACGAGCAGTACTTC | CASSKTSDLHYEQYF
TRBJ1-1 | NA | TRBV14 | NA | TGTGCCAGCAGCCTGCTGGGTGTGGCTTCTGAAGCTTTCTTT | CASSLLGVASEAFF
TRBJ2-5 | NA | TRBV27 | NA | TGTGCCAGCAGTTTGGTAGGGGAAGAGACCCAGTACTTC | CASSLVGEETQYF
TRBJ2-5 | TRBD1 | TRBV4-3 | NA | TGCGCCAGCAGCCAAGGTGCTGGTGCCGGGACAGTCTTGTACCAAGAGACCCAGTACTTC | CASSQGAGAGTVLYQETQYF
TRBJ1-2 | NA | TRBV2 | NA | TGTGCCAGCAGTGAACTTCTCTATGGCTACACCTTC | CASSELLYGYTF
TRBJ1-1 | TRBD1 | TRBV7-9 | NA | TGTGCCAGCAGTCGACAGGGGTTGGACACTGAAGCTTTCTTT | CASSRQGLDTEAFF
TRBJ2-3 | NA | TRBV5-1 | NA | TGCGCCAGCAGCTTGGGAGGGTCTAGCACAGATACGCAGTATTTT | CASSLGGSSTDTQYF
TRBJ2-3 | TRBD2 | TRBV7-9 | NA | TGTGCCAGCAGCTCCTACGAGCTAGCGGGCGTATGGAGCACAGATACGCAGTATTTT | CASSSYELAGVWSTDTQYF
TRBJ1-5 | NA | TRBV4-2 | NA | TGTGCCAGCAGCCAAATAGAGGTGGGCCAGCCCCAGCATTTT | CASSQIEVGQPQHF
TRBJ1-2 | TRBD1 | TRBV4-1 | NA | TGCGCCAGCAGCCCATATCCCGACAGGGGCCCTAACTATGGCTACACCTTC | CASSPYPDRGPNYGYTF
TRBJ2-7 | NA | TRBV14 | NA | TGTGCCAGCAGCCAAGAAGCCCTATCTAGCTCCTACGAGCAGTACTTC | CASSQEALSSSYEQYF
TRBJ2-7 | NA | TRBV28 | NA | TGTGCCAGCAGGGCCGGCCCCCAAGTCTACCAGTACTTC | CASRAGPQVYQYF
TRBJ2-2 | NA | TRBV27 | NA | TGTGCCAGCAGTTTAGGCAGGAACACCGGGGAGCTGTTTTTT | CASSLGRNTGELFF
TRBJ2-3 | NA | TRBV28 | NA | TGTGCCAGCAGACCTACCTGGGCTCGGGACTCCCCCCAAGATACGCAGTATTTT | CASRPTWARDSPQDTQYF
TRBJ1-5 | NA | TRBV5-1 | NA | TGCGCCAGGGCAGGGCAGACTAATCAGCCCCAGCATTTT | CARAGQTNQPQHF
TRBJ2-7 | TRBD2 | TRBV29-1 | NA | TGCAGCGTTCTAAGCGGGGTCTCCTACGAGCAGTACTTC | CSVLSGVSYEQYF
TRBJ2-7 | TRBD2 | TRBV27 | NA | TGTGCCAGCAGGTGGACTAGTGGCCCCTACGAGCAGTACTTC | CASRWTSGPYEQYF
TRBJ2-1 | TRBD1 | TRBV7-9 | NA | TGTGCCAGCAGCCTAGGACAGGGGCGGTTCTTC | CASSLGQGRFF
TRBJ2-7 | TRBD2 | TRBV7-9 | NA | TGTGCCAGCAGCCTAGCGGGAGCGCTCTACGAGCAGTACTTC | CASSLAGALYEQYF